Presented here are 14 T cell receptor beta chains from one specimen sequenced in a study of blood T cell repertoires in COVID-19. Some clones are missing from TCRdb's copy, which holds only in-frame ones; the method was immunoSEQ multiplex PCR. This sample has 270,000 or so clones; 75% to 90% occur once, and the top ten carry around 4.6%. Sequenced sample: peripheral blood. All receptors come from a woman aged 40 to 55 who had recovered from COVID-19.

The rearrangement joins TRBV5-1 to TRBJ2-1, with 7 bases matching TRBD2. The trim removed 0 bases at V and 9 bases at J, leaving 12 bases unmatched. The CDR3 sequence is 16 residues long. Germline V gene sequence: CDR1 SGHRS, CDR2 YFSETQ. The CDR3 loop is CASSLVDQREGGEQFF. CDR3 bases: TGCGCCAGCAGCTTGGTGGACCAGAGGGAGGGTGGTGAGCAGTTCTTC.

Of note for this clone: A much bigger clone sits one base away, suggesting this may be a read error. The chain couples TRBV28 to TRBJ1-4; 7 bases are a match to TRBD1. The CDR3 covers 14 residues. V gave up 4 bases and J gave up 3 bases; unmatched junction bases: 2. The germline CDR1 and CDR2 sequences are MDHEN and SYDVKM. CDR3 sequence reads: CASSSGTANEKLFF. The CDR3 bases are TGTGCCAGCAGTTCCGGGACAGCTAATGAAAAACTGTTTTTT.

This clone was detected only once. The chain has TRBV27 and TRBJ2-2, with TRBD1 matching 8 bases. The germline CDR1 and CDR2 sequences are MNHEY and SMNVEV (reference sequence). This CDR3 is 15 amino acids long. Losses at the gene ends were 10 bases for V and 3 bases for J; bases not matched to a gene: 10. DNA of the CDR3: TGTGCCACCCGACTGGACAGGGCCCACACCGGGGAGCTGTTTTTT. Amino acids: CATRLDRAHTGELFF.

The J gene is TRBJ1-2, the V gene TRBV28, with a possible D match to TRBD1 (6 bases). Trimming pared 2 bases from V and 4 bases from J, leaving 11 bases between. CDR3 size: 14 residues. The germline V gene has CDR1 MDHEN and CDR2 SYDVKM. CDR3 loop: CASSLRTAIYGYTF. The CDR3, as DNA: TGTGCCAGCAGTTTACGGACAGCGATCTATGGCTACACCTTC.

This clone has only a few counts. V usage is TRBV6-5 and J usage is TRBJ1-6; D is possibly TRBD1 (6 bases). The V end lost 4 bases, the J end lost 9 bases, and 16 bases lay between the germline ends. CDR3 length equals 15 residues. Per germline, CDR1 MNHEY and CDR2 SVGAGI. The CDR3 loop reads CASSSGQLLPSPLHF. CDR3 DNA sequence: TGTGCCAGCAGTTCCGGACAGCTCCTTCCTTCACCCCTCCACTTT.

The chain is built from TRBV6-2 or TRBV6-3 and TRBJ2-2, with unresolved D. In germline, CDR1 is MNHEY, CDR2 SVGEGT. Trimming took off 2 bases at V and 4 bases at J, with 14 bases between the two ends. The CDR3 totals 16 residues. In DNA, the CDR3 is TGTGCCAGCAGTTACGCGTCAGGCCTGAGCACCGGGGAGCTGTTTTTT. Amino acids: CASSYASGLSTGELFF.

The rearrangement links TRBV11-3 to TRBJ2-7; 8 bases fit TRBD2. CDR1 is SGHNT, CDR2 YENEEA, per germline. The CDR3 loop spans 15 amino acids. J lost 5 bases, V lost 1 base, and 7 bases had no gene match. The CDR3 DNA follows: TGTGCCAGCAGCTTAGGTAGCGGGAAGGGGGACGAGCAGTACGTC. It codes for CASSLGSGKGDEQYV.

The chain employs TRBV6-5 and TRBJ1-2; the D gene is possibly TRBD1 (5 bases). The germline gives CDR1 MNHEY, CDR2 SVGAGI. The CDR3 totals 14 residues. Between the trimmed V and J ends, which lost 5 bases and 3 bases, there was a span of 13 bases. CDR3 in DNA: TGTGCCAGCAGTATTACAGGTTTTGACTATGGCTACACCTTC. It translates to CASSITGFDYGYTF.

The V and J genes are TRBV5-4 and TRBJ2-7; 9 bases align to TRBD2. This CDR3 is built from 14 residues. The V gene end was trimmed by 5 bases and the J gene end by 6 bases; junction bases not matched to a gene: 9. Germline CDR1 SGHNT, CDR2 YYREEE (reference sequence). DNA of the CDR3: TGTGCCAGCAGATCCCAGCGGGGGGATATCGAGCAGTACTTC. Amino acid sequence: CASRSQRGDIEQYF.

CDR3 bases: TGTGCCAGCAGTTTTAATGCGTACAATGAGCAGTTCTTC. This codes for CASSFNAYNEQFF. The chain combines TRBV27 with TRBJ2-1; D is ambiguous. Germline V lookup: CDR1 MNHEY, CDR2 SMNVEV (reference sequence). The CDR3 is made up of 13 amino acids. V was shortened by 3 bases and J by 4 bases, with 7 bases between the two germline ends.

The V call is TRBV5-1, the J call TRBJ2-2; D uncertain. Germline assignment: CDR1 SGHRS and CDR2 YFSETQ. V shed 3 bases and J shed 3 bases, with 15 bases lying between them. The CDR3 runs to 16 residues. DNA of the CDR3: TGCGCCAGCAGCTCGACAACCCAGATGTACACCGGGGAGCTGTTTTTT. Translated, it gives CASSSTTQMYTGELFF.

The chain has TRBV24-1 and TRBJ1-1, with 8 bases matching TRBD1. This CDR3 comprises 15 residues. V dropped 2 bases and J dropped 5; count of bases not matched to a gene: 6. CDR1 is KGHDR and CDR2 is SFDVKD in the germline V gene. The DNA of the CDR3 is TGTGCCACCAGTGATTCCGGACAGGGAGGGACTGAAGCTTTCTTT. It specifies CATSDSGQGGTEAFF.

This clone was found a few times. The chain carries TRBV24-1 and TRBJ2-7; 7 nucleotides align to TRBD1. In germline, CDR1 is KGHDR, CDR2 SFDVKD. The CDR3 covers 15 residues. Trimming at V came to 3 bases and at J to 6 bases, leaving 10 bases not matched to a gene. The CDR3 DNA reads as TGTGCCACCAGTGATCGTTCAGGGGGTAGTGGCGAGCAGTACTTC. Translating gives CATSDRSGGSGEQYF.

CDR3 sequence: CASSLGTVTDTQYF. In DNA, the CDR3 is TGTGCCAGCAGCCTCGGGACAGTCACAGATACGCAGTATTTT. The V call is TRBV3-1 (or the pseudogene TRBV3-2), the J call TRBJ2-3; 7 bases map to TRBD1. Germline V gene data show CDR1 as LGHDT and CDR2 as YNNKEL (reference sequence). The CDR3 has 14 residues. Trimming removed 4 bases from V and 2 bases from J; junction bases left unmatched: 3.